The clone carrying this T cell receptor beta chain was recorded a few times. The data derive from a study of cytomegalovirus exposure and HLA in healthy donors. Per the germline V gene, CDR1 is SNHLY and CDR2 is FYNNEI. The ends lost 8 bases at V and 7 bases at J; junction bases unmatched: 16. The CDR3 loop spans 18 amino acids. 60 Vbeta and 13 Jbeta primers were used in PCR. Method: immunoSEQ multiplex PCR; TCRdb's copy keeps in-frame clones and lacks some. Among 160,000 or so clones listed, 82% were seen once. Sequenced material: PBMCs. This sequence joins TRBV2 and TRBJ2-2; 13 positions match TRBD2. The sequence derives from a woman aged 50 to 65 in good health and CMV-seropositive. The CDR3 protein is CASGSFATSGGLGGELFF. The CDR3 nucleotides read TGTGCCAGCGGATCGTTCGCGACTAGCGGGGGGCTTGGCGGGGAGCTGTTTTTT.